These 8 T cell receptor beta chains share one sample of origin, sequenced in a study of blood T cell repertoires in COVID-19. Only in-frame clones appear in the TCRdb table, and some are missing; sequencing was by immunoSEQ multiplex PCR. The sample has almost 500,000 clones; around 85% are singletons. Source material: PBMCs or T cells enriched from blood (not recorded which). The source is a woman aged 55-69 years who had recovered from COVID-19.

This clone was seen once. The J gene is TRBJ2-2, the V gene TRBV24-1; a possible D gene is TRBD2 (6 bases). The germline CDR1 and CDR2 sequences are KGHDR and SFDVKD. This CDR3 is 16 amino acids long. V gave up 2 bases and J gave up 4 bases, with 13 bases separating them. CDR3 bases: TGTGCCACCAGTGATTCGGGGAGGTCGGGCACCGGGGAGCTGTTTTTT. Translating it yields CATSDSGRSGTGELFF.

The chain has TRBV19 and TRBJ1-6, with a weak D call TRBD1 (6 bases). Germline V gene data show CDR1 as LNHDA and CDR2 as SQIVND (reference sequence). This CDR3 contains 15 residues. Trimming shortened V by 5 bases and J by 6 bases, and 14 bases separated the two germline ends. This chain's CDR3 is CASSYQGTANSPLHF. The CDR3 region has the DNA TGTGCCAGTAGTTATCAGGGGACGGCTAATTCACCCCTCCACTTT.

The rearrangement joins TRBV6-5 to TRBJ1-1, with D maybe TRBD1 (6 bases). Trimming took off 4 bases at V and 4 bases at J, with 13 bases between the two ends. This CDR3 has 14 residues. From germline, CDR1 is MNHEY and CDR2 SVGAGI. CDR3 in amino acids: CASSSSGVPTEAFF. CDR3 DNA sequence: TGTGCCAGCAGTTCATCAGGGGTTCCCACTGAAGCTTTCTTT.

The chain combines TRBV7-9 with TRBJ2-3, with a tentative D call TRBD2 (7 bases). The germline V and J ends were trimmed by 4 bases and 2 bases, with 13 bases remaining between them. The length of the CDR3 is 15 residues. Germline V lookup: CDR1 SEHNR, CDR2 FQNEAQ (reference sequence). The CDR3 here is CASSSSGGATDTQYF. The CDR3 DNA is TGTGCCAGCAGCTCTTCTGGGGGGGCCACAGATACGCAGTATTTT.

The chain is built from TRBV2 and TRBJ2-5; 12 nucleotides match TRBD2. The CDR3 runs 16 residues. The J segment lost 2 bases and the V segment lost 6 bases, leaving 7 bases of the junction unmatched. CDR1 SNHLY and CDR2 FYNNEI come from the germline V gene. The CDR3 region is CASRRGLAGLQETQYF. CDR3 nucleotides: TGTGCCAGCAGACGCGGACTAGCGGGGCTTCAAGAGACCCAGTACTTC.

J is TRBJ2-3 and V is TRBV24-1; 7 bases agree with TRBD2. This CDR3 region has 14 residues. V lost 3 bases to trimming and J lost 3 bases; unmatched junction nucleotides: 2. Per the germline V gene, CDR1 is KGHDR and CDR2 is SFDVKD. CDR3 DNA sequence: TGTGCCACCAGTGATAGGGAGGGGACAGATACGCAGTATTTT. Translated, it gives CATSDREGTDTQYF.

DNA of the CDR3: TGCGCCAGCAGCCAGACAGGGCTTCAGCCCCAGCATTTT. Its protein is CASSQTGLQPQHF. The chain links TRBV5-1 to TRBJ1-5, with 7 bases fitting TRBD1. V shed 4 bases, J shed 6 bases, and the junction held 4 bases outside the gene matches. The CDR3 runs 13 residues. The germline V gene has CDR1 SGHRS and CDR2 YFSETQ.

This CDR3 is CASSEAGTNRANYGYTF. Here the CDR3 DNA reads TGTGCCAGCAGTGAAGCGGGGACAAATAGGGCTAACTATGGCTACACCTTC. This rearrangement joins TRBV6-1 to TRBJ1-2; perhaps TRBD1 as D (6 bases). The CDR3 runs to 17 residues. The V end was cut by 0 bases, the J end by 0 bases, with 14 bases between. Looked up from germline, CDR1 is MNHNS and CDR2 is SASEGT.